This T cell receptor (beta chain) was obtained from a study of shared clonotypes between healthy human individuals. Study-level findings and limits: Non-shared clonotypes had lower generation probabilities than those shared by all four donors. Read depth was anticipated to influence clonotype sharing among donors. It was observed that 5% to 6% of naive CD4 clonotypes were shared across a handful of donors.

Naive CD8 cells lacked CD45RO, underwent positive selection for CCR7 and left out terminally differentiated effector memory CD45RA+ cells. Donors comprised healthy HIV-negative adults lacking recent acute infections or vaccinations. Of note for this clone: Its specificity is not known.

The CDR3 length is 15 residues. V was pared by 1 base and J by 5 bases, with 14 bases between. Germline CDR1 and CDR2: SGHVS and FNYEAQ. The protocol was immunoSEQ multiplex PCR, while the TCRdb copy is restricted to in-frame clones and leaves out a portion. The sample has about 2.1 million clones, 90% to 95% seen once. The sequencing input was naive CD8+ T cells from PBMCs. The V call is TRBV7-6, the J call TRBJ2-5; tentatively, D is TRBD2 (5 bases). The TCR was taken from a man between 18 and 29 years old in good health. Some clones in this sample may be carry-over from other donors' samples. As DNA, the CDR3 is TGTGCCAGCAGCTTAGTCCGGATTTCGGGGGAGACCCAGTACTTC. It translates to CASSLVRISGETQYF.